The 20 T cell receptor beta chains listed next were all sequenced from one sample in a study of glioma-infiltrating T cells. Using RNA template, CDR3s of TCR alpha and beta were amplified with iRepertoire arm-PCR. MiXCR was run by TCRdb on the multiplex PCR reads, yielding one entry per CDR3 protein. This repertoire shows more than 300,000 distinct CDR3 sequences, 41% found once; its top ten account for approximately 12%. The sample was glioma tissue, nonneoplastic brain tissue, or PBMCs (not recorded which). The receptor set was obtained from a human donor with low-grade glioma or glioblastoma, undergoing nonglioma brain surgery, or in good health (not recorded which).

This clonotype came up a few times. This chain links TRBV7-9 with TRBJ2-5; D gene unclear. The germline gives CDR1 SEHNR, CDR2 FQNEAQ (reference sequence). V shed 6 bases and J shed 6 bases, with 8 bases lying between them. CDR3 length: 11 amino acids. In DNA form, the CDR3 reads TGTGCCAGCAGACTCGGGCAGACCCAGTACTTC. Its protein product is CASRLGQTQYF.

The chain employs TRBV11-3 and TRBJ2-1; no clear D. Deletions cut 5 bases from V and 0 bases from J, with 20 bases between. The CDR3 spans 18 residues. The germline gives CDR1 SGHNT, CDR2 YENEEA. CDR3 amino acids: CASSPWVDTQSSYNEQFF. The CDR3 bases are TGTGCCAGCAGCCCCTGGGTCGACACCCAAAGCTCCTACAATGAGCAGTTCTTC.

Many counts were recorded for this clonotype. This chain uses TRBV6-2 or TRBV6-3 with TRBJ1-5; 8 bases agree with TRBD1. Germline V gene lookup returns CDR1 MNHEY and CDR2 SVGEGT. CDR3 size: 15 residues. V gave up 4 bases and J gave up 5 bases; unmatched junction bases: 7. The CDR3 nucleotides read TGTGCCAGCAGTTCCGAAGGACAGGGCCATCAGCCCCAGCATTTT. This codes for CASSSEGQGHQPQHF.

The CDR3 nucleotides read TGTGCCAGCAGCGTAACGGGGACACCTAACTATGGCTACACCTTC. This sequence encodes CASSVTGTPNYGYTF. The rearrangement uses TRBV7-2 and TRBJ1-2; a possible D gene is TRBD1 (6 bases). This CDR3 spans 15 amino acids. Germline V gene lookup returns CDR1 SGHTA and CDR2 FQGNSA. Trimming took 5 bases from V and 0 from J, leaving 13 bases between them.

In this sample, this clonotype turned up many times. The V gene is TRBV28, the J gene TRBJ1-1; the match to TRBD1 covers 7 bases. Germline assignment: CDR1 MDHEN and CDR2 SYDVKM. This CDR3 has 15 amino acids. V lost 4 bases, J lost 1 base, and 6 bases stayed unmatched. Here the CDR3 reads CASSWTGLGNTEAFF. DNA of the CDR3: TGTGCCAGCAGTTGGACAGGCCTCGGGAACACTGAAGCTTTCTTT.

Points on this clonotype: This may stem from a read error, because a much larger clone lies one nucleotide away. This chain uses TRBV6-2 or TRBV6-3 with TRBJ1-5; D is unclear. In germline, CDR1 is MNHEY, CDR2 SVGEGT. The CDR3 is 13 residues long. CDR3 in amino acids: CASSFPGPTPKHF. CDR3 sequence (DNA): TGTGCCAGCAGTTTCCCCGGACCTACGCCCAAGCATTTT.

V usage is TRBV14 and J usage is TRBJ1-3; no firm D call. Per germline, CDR1 SGHDN and CDR2 FVKESK. The CDR3 has 12 residues. V was pared by 2 bases and J by 8 bases, with 7 bases between. The CDR3 reads CASSQLDYTIYF. In DNA form, the CDR3 reads TGTGCCAGCAGCCAATTGGATTACACCATATATTTT.

As DNA, the CDR3 is TGTGCCAGCCGTATGGTGGGTGGGAACAAAGAGACCCAGTACTTC. It encodes CASRMVGGNKETQYF. This chain connects TRBV6-1 to TRBJ2-5; no reliable D call. Germline loops: CDR1 MNHNS, CDR2 SASEGT. CDR3 length equals 15 residues. Trimming pared 8 bases from V and 3 bases from J, leaving 19 bases between.

This clonotype has just a few counts. The genes are TRBV6-2 or TRBV6-3 and TRBJ2-3; 10 bases are a match to TRBD2. Germline V CDR1 and CDR2: MNHEY, SVGEGT. CDR3 length equals 15 residues. The V segment lost 6 bases and the J segment 2 bases; nucleotides outside the gene matches: 5. The CDR3 nucleotides are TGTGCCAGCAGGCCGGGACTAGCGTTCACAGATACGCAGTATTTT. Translating gives CASRPGLAFTDTQYF.

This clonotype turned up a few times. A clone one base away is much larger, so this may be a read error. The chain joins TRBV27 to TRBJ2-1, with D perhaps TRBD1 or TRBD2 (5 bases each). V was clipped by 6 bases and J by 10 bases, with 16 bases between them. The CDR3 length is 13 residues. The germline V gene has CDR1 MNHEY and CDR2 SMNVEV (reference sequence). CDR3: CASSLGASYEQFF. CDR3 coding DNA: TGTGCCAGCAGCCTCGGGGCCTCCTACGAGCAGTTCTTC.

Comment on this clonotype: Its ends do not fully match the called genes, so a read error is possible. V usage is TRBV2 and J usage is TRBJ1-5; TRBD1 is a possible D gene (6 bases). From germline, CDR1 is SNHLY and CDR2 FYNNEI. The CDR3 has 13 residues. CDR3 in amino acids: CASKRDNNQAQHF. CDR3 coding DNA: TGTGCCAGCAAGCGGGACAACAATCAGGCCCAGCATTTT.

This clonotype turned up a few times. The rearrangement joins TRBV20-1 to TRBJ2-7; 9 bases match TRBD2. The CDR3 runs to 15 residues. V was clipped by 1 base and J by 2 bases; unmatched bases: 6. Germline V gene data show CDR1 as DFQATT and CDR2 as SNEGSKA (reference sequence). In DNA form, the CDR3 reads TGCAGTGCTAGAGCCCCTAGCGGGGAACCCTACGAGCAGTACTTC. Encoded protein: CSARAPSGEPYEQYF.

This clonotype was detected a few times. The V call is TRBV25-1, the J call TRBJ2-1, with 7 bases identical to TRBD2. The CDR3 consists of 14 residues. Trimming cost V 1 base and J 7 bases; bases outside gene matches: 4. CDR1 and CDR2 (germline): MGHDK, SYGVNS. The CDR3 bases are TGTGCCAGCAGTGAATGGCGGGAGTTTAATGAGCAGTTCTTC. Protein sequence: CASSEWREFNEQFF.

This clonotype was observed many times. The rearrangement links TRBV4-1 to TRBJ1-6; D call uncertain. The CDR3 runs 13 residues. Germline values: CDR1 MGHRA, CDR2 YSYEKL. Trimming removed 0 bases at V and 13 bases at J, with 10 bases between. This CDR3 reads CASSQDPFSPLHF. DNA for the CDR3: TGCGCCAGCAGCCAAGATCCGTTCTCTCCCCTCCACTTT.

This clonotype has at least ten counts. The chain links TRBV28 to TRBJ1-5, with 7 bases fitting TRBD1. Germline lookup yields CDR1 MDHEN and CDR2 SYDVKM. The CDR3 spans 14 residues. V trimming: 6 bases; J trimming: 5 bases; junction bases outside the gene matches: 7. CDR3 nucleotides: TGTGCCAGCAGCTCGGTAGGGGGCTATCAGCCCCAGCATTTT. This sequence encodes CASSSVGGYQPQHF.

This clonotype was seen only a few times. This chain joins TRBV20-1 and TRBJ2-3; D perhaps matches TRBD1 (5 bases). This CDR3 spans 17 amino acids. Germline CDR1 is DFQATT and CDR2 is SNEGSKA (reference sequence). Trimming took 0 bases from V and 0 from J, leaving 16 bases between them. The CDR3 coding sequence is TGCAGTGCTAGAGATACCGGATCCTGGGGCAGCACAGATACGCAGTATTTT. Its protein product is CSARDTGSWGSTDTQYF.

The chain couples TRBV3-1 to TRBJ2-1; D is perhaps TRBD1 or TRBD2 (5 bases each). There are 14 residues in the CDR3. The V gene lost 1 base and the J gene lost 9 bases, with 13 bases spanning the gap. Germline V gene sequence: CDR1 LGHDT, CDR2 YNNKEL (reference sequence). In DNA form, the CDR3 reads TGTGCCAGCAGCCAAGCGGGCAGGGAGAGTGAGCAGTTCTTC. Its translation: CASSQAGRESEQFF.

The chain recombines TRBV19 with TRBJ1-1; D remains ambiguous. The V end lost 5 bases, the J end lost 3 bases, and 16 bases lay between the germline ends. CDR3 size: 15 residues. From germline, CDR1 is LNHDA and CDR2 SQIVND (reference sequence). Here the CDR3 reads CASSPPGRRDTEAFF. The DNA of the CDR3 is TGTGCCAGTAGTCCCCCTGGACGGCGGGACACTGAAGCTTTCTTT.

To note about this clonotype: An end of the junction differs from the germline gene, which may be a read error. The chain combines TRBV27 with TRBJ2-1; the match to TRBD1 covers 11 bases. Germline CDR1 is MNHEY and CDR2 is SMNVEV (reference sequence). The CDR3 loop spans 17 amino acids. The CDR3, as DNA: TGTGACAGCAAAAATCGGGACAGGGGGACGGGAGGGGGAGAGCAGTTCTTC. It encodes CDSKNRDRGTGGGEQFF.

V is TRBV5-1 and J is TRBJ1-1, with D unresolved. Germline lookup yields CDR1 SGHRS and CDR2 YFSETQ. V was trimmed by 0 bases and J by 4 bases, leaving 13 bases between them. The CDR3 has 15 residues. This CDR3 is CASSLAVSLGTEAFF. CDR3 bases: TGCGCCAGCAGCTTGGCGGTCTCTCTCGGCACTGAAGCTTTCTTT.